The clone carrying this T cell receptor beta chain was counted between two and nine times. Its target is not known. These data originate in a study of T-cell memory formation after mild COVID-19. In TCRdb, the 5' RACE reads were re-called with MiXCR into one record per CDR3 protein. The data contain hundreds of thousands of distinct CDR3 sequences, 14% of them singletons. Study findings and constraints: From day 15 to 85, contracting clones were balanced between CD4 and CD8, whereas later expanders leaned toward CD4+.

The germline V and J ends were trimmed by 7 bases and 2 bases, with 13 bases remaining between them. Per the germline V gene, CDR1 is DFQATT and CDR2 is SNEGSKA (reference sequence). CDR3 length equals 13 residues. Material for sequencing was PBMCs or a T cell subset sorted from them (not recorded which). The clonotype comes from a man aged 18 to 35 who had mild COVID-19 (a few samples of this study predate the infection). Cell type and time point are not known. The rearrangement joins TRBV20-1 to TRBJ2-3; D is perhaps TRBD2 (5 bases). CDR3 region: CSELRGNTDTQYF. The CDR3 DNA is TGCAGTGAGTTGAGAGGGAACACAGATACGCAGTATTTT.